The rows below give T cell receptor beta chains drawn from one sample of a study of T-cell reconstitution after alpha-beta-depleted transplantation in children. TCRdb re-called the PCR reads with MiXCR, one entry per CDR3 protein. The data show about 590,000 distinct CDR3 sequences, roughly 13% seen once. Sequenced material: PBMCs, mostly from graft donor cells, taken 360 days after TCRalphabeta/CD19-depleted stem cell transplant. These receptors originate from a male patient aged 10-17 years who had a stem cell transplant for acute myeloid leukemia, so the T cells may come from the graft donor. The CDR3 runs from the conserved cysteine through the conserved F or W. Clone sizes are given selectively: once, few, many, or a class where the clone is expanded.

TRBV25-1	NA	CASSERTAGPPYEQYF
TRBV6-5	NA	CASSYVHRGQSQNTEAFF
TRBV12-3/TRBV12-4	NA	CASSFLGDREETQYF
TRBV20-1	NA	CSARGLAGGRNEQFF
TRBV6-2/TRBV6-3	NA	CASSYVAGVYEQYF
TRBV28	NA	CASSPVGGGPFF
TRBV7-2	NA	CASSLDYLKQETQYF
TRBV5-1	many	CASSLVGNRAPLTDTQYF
TRBV30	many	CAWRSGRNTEAFF
TRBV5-1	few	CASSHRGGEQFF
TRBV7-9	few	CASSFGPSALSSYEQYF
TRBV28	few	CASSSQGATNEKLFF
TRBV29-1	few	CSVATLTSGLSSYEQYF
TRBV6-5	many	CASSYSASGSPYEQYF
TRBV27	NA	CASSDLGGTEAFF
TRBV27	many	CASSLSPRDRAAEAFF
TRBV9	NA	CASSVSPGLAGNEQFF
TRBV12-3/TRBV12-4	many	CASRRSGTSGRETQYF
TRBV5-1	few	CASSLAWTVLPYEQYF
TRBV7-9	NA	CASSAPGLGKDNEQFF
TRBV4-3	few	CASSQEAGPTDTQYF
TRBV6-1	NA	CASTGLAGGLEQFF
TRBV12-3/TRBV12-4	few	CASSSVRGLFNEQFF
TRBV7-3	NA	CASSRGGRYNEQFF
TRBV2	few	CASSGMRARETQYF
TRBV4-3	many	CASSRLDRGPINEQFF
TRBV14	NA	CASSQGQGASYEQYF
TRBV11-2	NA	CASSSLGLFFCGYNEQFF
TRBV20-1	few	CSARALAGGPYEQYF
TRBV30	NA	CAGGRHNQPQHF
TRBV4-1	NA	CASSQAFVGGTQYF
TRBV30	NA	CAHENYGYTF
TRBV20-1	NA	CSTGTSGTLSRMTQYF
TRBV20-1	few	CSANKYPRTPTNEKLFF
TRBV7-3	few	CASSLALGPTDTQYF
TRBV29-1	NA	CSVAGTRTYEQYF
TRBV7-2	NA	CASSSAGASLETQYF
TRBV28	few	CASSLQAGEAYGYTF
TRBV29-1	NA	CSVAAQGAEQYF
TRBV6-1	few	CASSDPGQGLGGLGGELFF
TRBV7-8	NA	CASSSTRFNEQFF
TRBV5-1	NA	CASSPGLAGGLDEQYF
TRBV10-3	NA	CAISESAVWYEQYF
TRBV14	NA	CASGPLVHDEQFF
TRBV3-1	NA	CASSLLQGLGSNEQYF
TRBV5-1	NA	CASSLSTGGSGELFF
TRBV10-3	NA	CAISGVPIEEETQYF
TRBV2	once	CASFGLVGQVATYEQYF
TRBV7-3	NA	CASSLTPKGPPSTDTQYF
TRBV29-1	many	CSVGGPAGEQYF
TRBV7-2	NA	CASSLLGTALPSYEQYF
TRBV7-2	NA	CASSLVSGHLNEQFF
TRBV13	few	CASSLGSGGQPQHF